In this sample, the clone carrying this T cell receptor (beta chain) turned up many times. The authors made cDNA by 5'RACE with 10-nucleotide random UMIs. TCRdb fed the 5' RACE reads into MiXCR, producing one record per CDR3 protein. The data contain about 43,000 distinct CDR3 sequences, 12% of them singletons. The sample comes from a study of neurological immune-mediated disorders. Trimming pared 3 bases from V and 0 bases from J, leaving 7 bases between. CDR3 length: 14 residues. Germline-derived CDR1 and CDR2 are SGHRS and YFSETQ. The clonotype was recovered from a female donor in good health. The sequenced material came from PBMCs. The rearrangement joins TRBV5-1 to TRBJ2-1, with unresolved D. The CDR3 DNA is TGCGCCAGCAGCTACTATGGCTCCTACAATGAGCAGTTCTTC. Protein sequence: CASSYYGSYNEQFF.